This is a list of T cell receptor beta chains from one sample in a study of T cell repertoires in cytomegalovirus infection. MiXCR, applied by TCRdb to the reads, yields one record per CDR3 protein. The table lists approximately 770,000 distinct CDR3 sequences, almost 30% of them singletons. These receptors lack a known antigen. Material: cultured CD8+ T cells from PBMCs, obtained from culture after CMV antigen stimulation. The source is a human donor in good health (CMV status not recorded). Some clones in this sample may be carry-over from other donors' samples. CDR3s include the opening cysteine and the closing phenylalanine or tryptophan. The D gene is left open where the match is weak. Expanded clones are given a class, and other clones once, few, many or no size at all.

D	V	size	J	DNA	CDR3
.	TRBV6-2/TRBV6-3	.	TRBJ1-5	TGTGCCAGCTCCCATACTACAGGGTTTGGTAGCAATCAGCCCCAGCATTTT	CASSHTTGFGSNQPQHF
TRBD1	TRBV12-3/TRBV12-4	few	TRBJ2-3	TGTGCCAGCAGACGCCGGGACAGGGGAACAGATACGCAGTATTTT	CASRRRDRGTDTQYF
TRBD2	TRBV4-1	.	TRBJ2-1	TGCGCCAGCAGCCAAGCGAGCGGGGGAACAGGGCAGTTCTTC	CASSQASGGTGQFF
TRBD1	TRBV2	.	TRBJ1-1	TGTGCCAGCAGAGAGGACAGGTTTCTATCCAAAGCTTTCTTT	CASREDRFLSKAFF
TRBD1	TRBV10-3	few	TRBJ2-7	TGTGCCATCAGAGTGCTCCTTACCGGACAGGGGAGCTACGAGCAGTACTTC	CAIRVLLTGQGSYEQYF
TRBD1	TRBV7-6	many	TRBJ2-3	TGTGCCAGCAGCTCCCACTCTGGACAGGGGTACGCAGATACGCAGTATTTT	CASSSHSGQGYADTQYF
.	TRBV5-4	few	TRBJ1-1	TGTGCCAGCAGCCATTTTGTGAACACTGAAGCTTTCTTT	CASSHFVNTEAFF
.	TRBV9	.	TRBJ1-1	TGTGCCAGCAGCGTAGAGGGGCTCCCGAACACTGAAGCTTTCTTT	CASSVEGLPNTEAFF
.	TRBV6-1	many	TRBJ1-1	TGTGCCAGTCTGGGTTTTGGGACGCCCGACACTGAAGCTTTCTTT	CASLGFGTPDTEAFF
.	TRBV25-1	few	TRBJ2-3	TGTGCCAGCCAGGGGGGGGTCACAGATACGCAGTATTTT	CASQGGVTDTQYF
.	TRBV20-1	.	TRBJ2-3	TGCAGTGCTAGAAAGGGTCCGGGGAGCACAGATACGCAGTATTTT	CSARKGPGSTDTQYF
TRBD1	TRBV2	.	TRBJ2-1	TGTGCCAGCACTGAGGACAGGGGTGGCTCCTACAATGAGCAGTTCTTC	CASTEDRGGSYNEQFF
.	TRBV27	.	TRBJ2-1	TGTGCCAGCAGTTATATCACAGGATTCTCCTACAATGAGCAGTTCTTC	CASSYITGFSYNEQFF
TRBD1	TRBV19	.	TRBJ1-2	TGTGCCAGTAGTATGGGACAGTATGGCTACACCTTC	CASSMGQYGYTF
.	TRBV6-6	few	TRBJ1-2	TGTGCCAGCAGTTACTCGGAGGGACGGAACTATGGCTACACCTTC	CASSYSEGRNYGYTF
.	TRBV27	few	TRBJ1-5	TGTGCCACCGCTATGGGTTATAGCAATCAGCCCCAGCATTTT	CATAMGYSNQPQHF
.	TRBV7-6	.	TRBJ2-7	TGTGCCAGCAGCTTAGCGCGCGGCCAGGCCTACGAGCAGTACTTC	CASSLARGQAYEQYF
TRBD1	TRBV6-5	few	TRBJ1-1	TGTGCCAGCAGTTCGGGACAGTCCCAGTTTGATCCTGAAGCTTTCTTT	CASSSGQSQFDPEAFF
.	TRBV2	once	TRBJ1-3	TGTGCCAGCAGCCTCCCCTTTTCGTCGGGGGAGGGAGCGGACACCATATATTTT	CASSLPFSSGEGADTIYF
TRBD1	TRBV12-3/TRBV12-4	few	TRBJ2-6	TGTGCCAGCAGTCTCCGTGACAGGGTTCACTCTGGGGCCAACGTCCTGACTTTC	CASSLRDRVHSGANVLTF
TRBD2	TRBV2	.	TRBJ2-5	TGTGCCAGCAGTGAAGCGCTAGCGGGGGAGAGGGAGACCCAGTACTTC	CASSEALAGERETQYF
TRBD1	TRBV7-9	many	TRBJ2-4	TGTGCCAGCAGCACTAGGACAGGGGAAGGCAAAAACATTCAGTACTTC	CASSTRTGEGKNIQYF
.	TRBV7-8	.	TRBJ2-4	TGTGCCAGCAGCTTAGGCGGGGCGTCCAAAAACATTCAGTACTTC	CASSLGGASKNIQYF
TRBD2	TRBV6-6	.	TRBJ2-3	TGTGCCAGCAGCTCCGGGACTAGCCTTAGCACAGATACGCAGTATTTT	CASSSGTSLSTDTQYF
.	TRBV19	.	TRBJ1-1	TGTGCCAGTAGTGTACAGGGCCCGAACACTGAAGCTTTCTTT	CASSVQGPNTEAFF
TRBD2	TRBV4-1	few	TRBJ2-3	TGCGCCAGCAGCCAAGGGGCGGGGGGGACGGATACGCAGTATTTT	CASSQGAGGTDTQYF
.	TRBV27	.	TRBJ2-2	TGTGCCAGCAGTTTATCCTCGCAAGGGGTACACGGGGAGCTGTTTTTT	CASSLSSQGVHGELFF
.	TRBV27	few	TRBJ1-6	TGTGCCAGCAGTTTATCGTGGGGTGAGTGGAATTCACCCCTCCACTTT	CASSLSWGEWNSPLHF
.	TRBV7-2	few	TRBJ2-5	TGTGCCAGCAGCCCCAGTGGGGCGGGGTACCAAGAGACCCAGTACTTC	CASSPSGAGYQETQYF
.	TRBV20-1	.	TRBJ2-6	TGCAGTGCTAGTGCTGGGGCCAACGTCCTGACTTTC	CSASAGANVLTF
.	TRBV4-1	.	TRBJ1-5	TGTGCCAGCAGCCAAGAATTCCCAGGGGACTTTACTAGCAATCAGCCCCAGCATTTT	CASSQEFPGDFTSNQPQHF
TRBD1	TRBV29-1	.	TRBJ2-1	TGCAGCGTTGAAGAGCGGACAGGTTACAATGAGCAGTTCTTC	CSVEERTGYNEQFF
.	TRBV6-6	.	TRBJ1-3	TGTGCCAGCAGTCTAATCCCCGGGGACTCTGGAAACACCATATATTTT	CASSLIPGDSGNTIYF
.	TRBV10-2	.	TRBJ2-7	TGCGCCAGCAGTGAGTCCGGGGGCCACGAGCAGTACTTC	CASSESGGHEQYF
.	TRBV15	.	TRBJ2-2	TGTGCCACCAGCAGCACGGACTATACCTCTGCGAACACCGGGGAGCTGTTTTTT	CATSSTDYTSANTGELFF
TRBD1	TRBV19	few	TRBJ2-2	TGTGCCAGTAGGGACCCGGGACAGGAGAACACCGGGGAGCTGTTTTTT	CASRDPGQENTGELFF
TRBD2	TRBV7-9	few	TRBJ2-1	TGTGCCAGCAGCTTTATTCTAGCGGGGGCCATCTCCTACAATGAGCAGTTCTTC	CASSFILAGAISYNEQFF
TRBD1	TRBV7-2	many	TRBJ1-1	TGTGCCAGCAGCTCCGCGACAGGGTTCACTGAAGCTTTCTTT	CASSSATGFTEAFF
.	TRBV20-1	.	TRBJ1-5	TGCAGTGCCCATCTAGGGGGGAGGTGGGGTTCTAGCCAGCCCCAGCATTTT	CSAHLGGRWGSSQPQHF
TRBD1	TRBV6-2/TRBV6-3	once	TRBJ2-7	TGTGCCAGCAGTTACTCGACGCTTAGGACAGGGGGTTCCTACGAGCAGTACTTC	CASSYSTLRTGGSYEQYF
.	TRBV7-6	many	TRBJ1-1	TGTGCCAGCAGCTTAGACGGCCGCTACACTGAAGCTTTCTTT	CASSLDGRYTEAFF
.	TRBV24-1	.	TRBJ2-1	TGTGCCACCAGTGATTACAGGGAGAATGAGCAGTTCTTC	CATSDYRENEQFF
.	TRBV7-6	few	TRBJ1-1	TGTGCCAGCAGCTTAGAACATGGGGGCGCGAACACTGAAGCTTTCTTT	CASSLEHGGANTEAFF
.	TRBV20-1	few	TRBJ2-1	TGCAGTGCTTTTGACAGGACCAAGCTCTACTACAATGAGCAGTTCTTC	CSAFDRTKLYYNEQFF
.	TRBV6-4	.	TRBJ2-1	TGTGCCAGCAGTGACTCGGGGACTAATGAGCAGTTCTTC	CASSDSGTNEQFF
.	TRBV10-3	few	TRBJ1-2	TGTGCCATCTTTGGACGGTCGCTTTACACCTTC	CAIFGRSLYTF
.	TRBV28	.	TRBJ2-3	TGTGCCAGCAGCGATCTTGGGCAGGGCCGCACAGATACGCAGTATTTT	CASSDLGQGRTDTQYF
.	TRBV4-1	few	TRBJ1-5	TGCGCCAGCAGCCAAGTCCCGCGGAGCAATCAGCCCCAGCATTTT	CASSQVPRSNQPQHF
TRBD1	TRBV7-2	.	TRBJ1-4	TGTGCCAGCAGCTTTCGTCCCGCAACCCCGACAGGGGACTATGAAAACCTGTTTTTT	CASSFRPATPTGDYENLFF
.	TRBV29-1	.	TRBJ1-1	TGCAGCGTTGAAGGGGCCAGGATGAACACTGAAGCTTTCTTT	CSVEGARMNTEAFF
.	TRBV12-3/TRBV12-4	.	TRBJ2-5	TGTGCCAGCAGTGTCGGAGTGAAAGAGACCCAGTACTTC	CASSVGVKETQYF
.	TRBV5-1	.	TRBJ1-1	TGCGCCAGCAGCTTGAGATCCCTGAACACTGAAGCTTTCTTT	CASSLRSLNTEAFF
.	TRBV7-9	.	TRBJ1-1	TGTGCCAGCCGGCCGCTCGGGGGAGTTAGTGAAGCTTTCTTT	CASRPLGGVSEAFF
.	TRBV12-3/TRBV12-4	many	TRBJ2-5	TGTGCCAGCAGTTTAGCGGGACCTCAAGAGACCCAGTACTTC	CASSLAGPQETQYF
.	TRBV7-6	.	TRBJ2-1	TGTGCCAGCAGCTTACTAGCGACCTCCTACAATGAGCAGTTCTTC	CASSLLATSYNEQFF